This entry lists 21 T cell receptor beta chains sequenced from one sample in a study of OX40 agonist ivuxolimab in advanced cancers. Method: immunoSEQ multiplex PCR; TCRdb's copy keeps in-frame clones and lacks some. The top ten clones hold more than 0.5% of a sample with 95,000 or so clones, around 92% of them seen once. This material consisted of CD4+ or CD8+ T cells sorted from blood, taken in a trial of the OX40 agonist ivuxolimab. All receptors come from an adult with an advanced solid tumor such as melanoma, head and neck, liver or kidney cancer.

This chain connects TRBV7-2 to TRBJ2-1, with 10 bases matching TRBD2. In germline, CDR1 is SGHTA, CDR2 FQGNSA. V lost 5 bases to trimming and J lost 9 bases; unmatched junction nucleotides: 13. CDR3 length: 16 residues. Written as DNA, the CDR3 is TGTGCCAGCAGCCCACAGGCGGGACTAGCGTTCCTTGAGCAGTTCTTC. It specifies CASSPQAGLAFLEQFF. The full variable domain, rest sourced from reference TRBV7-2 and TRBJ2-1, is GAGVSQSPSNKVTEKGKDVELRCDPISGHTALYWYRQSLGQGLEFLIYFQGNSAPDKSGLPSDRFSAERTGGSVSTLTIQRTQQEDSAVYLCASSPQAGLAFLEQFFGPGTRLTVL.

The gene calls are TRBV6-5 and TRBJ1-2; D gene uncertain. This CDR3 has 15 residues. The germline V gene encodes CDR1 MNHEY and CDR2 SVGAGI. Trimming stripped 0 bases from V and 7 bases from J, with 15 bases between. CDR3 sequence: CASSYSLTVAAGYTF. DNA for the CDR3: TGTGCCAGCAGTTACTCCTTGACTGTAGCTGCTGGCTACACCTTC.

The rearrangement links TRBV7-9 to TRBJ1-1; D ambiguous. The CDR3 spans 13 residues. Germline assignment: CDR1 SEHNR and CDR2 FQNEAQ (reference sequence). Trimming cost V 5 bases and J 0 bases, with 7 bases left between them. In DNA, the CDR3 is TGTGCCAGCAGCGCTAAATTGAACACTGAAGCTTTCTTT. Protein: CASSAKLNTEAFF.

This clone was detected a few times. V is TRBV7-3 and J is TRBJ2-3; 8 bases are shared with TRBD2. V was clipped by 1 base and J by 2 bases; unmatched bases: 5. The CDR3 is made up of 16 amino acids. CDR1 and CDR2 (germline): SGHTA, FQGTGA. The CDR3 is CASSLNQRGTTDTQYF. The CDR3 coding sequence is TGTGCCAGCAGCTTAAACCAGCGGGGGACCACAGATACGCAGTATTTT.

The chain uses TRBV7-8 and TRBJ2-7; 7 positions match TRBD1. J was trimmed by 2 bases and V by 4 bases; bases with no gene match: 11. The germline V gene has CDR1 SGHVS and CDR2 FQNEAQ. The CDR3 totals 16 residues. CDR3 sequence reads: CASSSGTAGITYEQYF. CDR3 coding DNA: TGTGCCAGCAGCTCGGGGACAGCCGGAATAACCTACGAGCAGTACTTC. Complete variable domain (other parts from reference TRBV7-8 and TRBJ2-7): GAGVSQSPRYKVAKRGQDVALRCDPISGHVSLFWYQQALGQGPEFLTYFQNEAQLDKSGLPSDRFFAERPEGSVSTLKIQRTQQEDSAVYLCASSSGTAGITYEQYFGPGTRLTVT.

This chain joins TRBV10-3 and TRBJ2-2; TRBD1 might be the D (6 bases). Germline assignment: CDR1 ENHRY and CDR2 SYGVKD. The CDR3 has 13 amino acids. V gave up 4 bases and J gave up 7 bases, with 10 bases separating them. The CDR3 region is CAISGTAGGELFF. Here the CDR3 DNA reads TGTGCCATCAGTGGGACAGCTGGCGGGGAGCTGTTTTTT.

The J gene is TRBJ2-7, the V gene TRBV11-2; D gene uncertain. Germline V gene data show CDR1 as SGHAT and CDR2 as FQNNGV. V lost 8 bases to trimming and J lost 1 base, with 12 bases between them. The CDR3 contains 13 residues. This chain's CDR3 is CASAAARSYEQYF. CDR3 nucleotide sequence: TGTGCCAGCGCGGCAGCAAGGTCCTACGAGCAGTACTTC.

This chain joins TRBV7-2 and TRBJ2-5; 11 bases are shared with TRBD2. Per the germline V gene, CDR1 is SGHTA and CDR2 is FQGNSA. This CDR3 is 16 amino acids long. The V and J ends lost 5 bases and 4 bases, in that order; junction bases with no gene match: 9. The CDR3 bases are TGTGCCAGCAGCATACTAGCGGGGGCTGATCCAGAGACCCAGTACTTC. Amino acid sequence: CASSILAGADPETQYF.

V gene TRBV2 combines with J gene TRBJ1-1; D may be TRBD1 (6 bases). Germline-derived CDR1 and CDR2 are SNHLY and FYNNEI. CDR3 length equals 14 residues. V lost 9 bases and J lost 5, with 19 bases in between. Written as DNA, the CDR3 is TGTGCCAGTGGGGGGGCGGGTCGAAGGACTGAAGCTTTCTTT. Translating it yields CASGGAGRRTEAFF.

J is TRBJ1-2 and V is TRBV5-4, with 8 nucleotides matching TRBD1. V gave up 4 bases and J gave up 6 bases; unmatched junction bases: 14. Per the germline V gene, CDR1 is SGHNT and CDR2 is YYREEE (reference sequence). The CDR3 has 16 amino acids. CDR3 protein: CASSQDWDGTGHGYTF. As DNA, the CDR3 is TGTGCCAGCAGCCAAGATTGGGATGGGACAGGCCATGGCTACACCTTC.

This clone is a singleton in its sample. Here the CDR3 reads CASSWGSGASNYGYTF. In DNA form, the CDR3 reads TGTGCCAGCAGCTGGGGTAGTGGAGCATCTAACTATGGCTACACCTTC. The chain uses TRBV5-6 and TRBJ1-2; D unresolved. Between the trimmed V and J ends, which lost 3 bases and 0 bases, there was a span of 15 bases. Germline CDR1 and CDR2: SGHDT and YYEEEE. The CDR3 is 16 amino acids.

The chain combines TRBV2 with TRBJ1-3; D is uncertain. The CDR3 is 15 residues long. Trimming took off 9 bases at V and 4 bases at J, with 19 bases between the two ends. Germline V CDR1 and CDR2: SNHLY, FYNNEI. CDR3 bases: TGTGCCAGTACCTTCGACACCGCGTCCGGAAACACCATATATTTT. Translation: CASTFDTASGNTIYF.

The chain carries TRBV5-8 and TRBJ2-1; D might be TRBD2 (6 bases). Germline V gives CDR1 SGHTS, CDR2 YDEGEE. There are 16 residues in the CDR3. Trimming removed 0 bases from V and 8 bases from J, with 18 bases in between. DNA for the CDR3: TGTGCCAGCAGCTTGGACGGCGGGGCAACTTATTATGAGCAGTTCTTC. Its protein is CASSLDGGATYYEQFF.

The chain employs TRBV7-7 and TRBJ2-5, with no clear D. The CDR3 is 12 residues long. Germline CDR1 and CDR2: SSHAT and FNYEAQ (reference sequence). V was trimmed by 10 bases and J by 3 bases, leaving 12 bases between them. The CDR3 DNA is TGTGCCACGGCAGGCCCCAAAGAGACCCAGTACTTC. It is translated as CATAGPKETQYF.

This chain uses TRBV28 with TRBJ1-5; D is unresolved. The CDR3 is made up of 12 amino acids. Germline lookup yields CDR1 MDHEN and CDR2 SYDVKM. Trimming shortened V by 6 bases and J by 7 bases, and 10 bases separated the two germline ends. CDR3 nucleotides: TGTGCCAGCAGCCAAGGGAGACAGCCCCAGCATTTT. Amino acid sequence: CASSQGRQPQHF.

This chain joins TRBV9 and TRBJ2-1; 9 bases are a match to TRBD2. The CDR3 has 16 amino acids. V lost 0 bases to trimming and J lost 5 bases; unmatched junction nucleotides: 6. CDR1 and CDR2 from the germline V gene are SGDLS and YYNGEE. This chain's CDR3 is CASSVEGLAGHNEQFF. Written as DNA, the CDR3 is TGTGCCAGCAGCGTAGAGGGGCTAGCGGGACACAATGAGCAGTTCTTC. The entire variable domain, with the rest obtained from reference TRBV9 and TRBJ2-1, is as follows: DSGVTQTPKHLITATGQRVTLRCSPRSGDLSVYWYQQSLDQGLQFLIQYYNGEERAKGNILERFSAQQFPDLHSELNLSSLELGDSALYFCASSVEGLAGHNEQFFGPGTRLTVL.

V and J are TRBV27 and TRBJ2-3; 14 nucleotides match TRBD2. V lost 6 bases, J lost 2 bases, and 13 bases stayed unmatched. The length of the CDR3 is 19 residues. Germline V lookup: CDR1 MNHEY, CDR2 SMNVEV (reference sequence). CDR3 amino acids: CASSLLGTSGGVLTDTQYF. The CDR3 DNA reads TGTGCCAGCAGCCTACTCGGGACTAGCGGGGGTGTACTCACAGATACGCAGTATTTT.

V is TRBV15 and J is TRBJ2-5, with 11 bases that match TRBD2. Trimming at V came to 11 bases and at J to 3 bases, leaving 11 bases not matched to a gene. Per the germline V gene, CDR1 is LNHNV and CDR2 is YYDKDF (reference sequence). This CDR3 has 15 amino acids. CDR3 nucleotide sequence: TGTGCCCCCCGGCTAGCGGGGGGCGAAAAAGAGACCCAGTACTTC. This sequence encodes CAPRLAGGEKETQYF. The full variable domain, with the rest looked up from reference TRBV15 and TRBJ2-5, is DAMVIQNPRYQVTQFGKPVTLSCSQTLNHNVMYWYQQKSSQAPKLLFHYYDKDFNNEADTPDNFQSRRPNTSFCFLDIRSPGLGDTAMYLCAPRLAGGEKETQYFGPGTRLLVL.

The J gene is TRBJ2-7, the V gene TRBV6-5, with 7 positions matching TRBD1. V shed 5 bases, J shed 4 bases, and the junction held 8 bases outside the gene matches. The CDR3 has 14 amino acids. Germline CDR1 MNHEY, CDR2 SVGAGI. CDR3: CASSELDREYEQYF. CDR3 coding DNA: TGTGCCAGCAGTGAATTAGACAGGGAATACGAGCAGTACTTC.

The chain recombines TRBV7-3 with TRBJ1-2; D remains unclear. Trimming removed 2 bases at V and 8 bases at J, with 15 bases between. Per germline, CDR1 SGHTA and CDR2 FQGTGA. This CDR3 has 14 amino acids. CDR3 sequence (DNA): TGTGCCAGCAGCTTAGAGGTAGCGGTGCGAGGCTACACCTTC. It specifies CASSLEVAVRGYTF.

V is TRBV5-1 and J is TRBJ2-3, with 7 bases identical to TRBD1. J lost 7 bases, V lost 4 bases, and 12 bases had no gene match. Germline values: CDR1 SGHRS, CDR2 YFSETQ. This CDR3 is 15 amino acids long. CDR3 in DNA: TGCGCCAGCAGCCCGTCTGACAGGGACGCACATACGCAGTATTTT. Protein: CASSPSDRDAHTQYF.